Listed here are 21 T cell receptor beta chains from one sample, sequenced in a study of vaccination effects on CD4 cells after COVID-19. Antigen specificity for these receptors is unknown. ViraFEST used viral peptide pools to expand antigen-specific CD4+ T cells before sequencing. Following 10 days of culture, CD4+ T cells were isolated. None of these healthy vaccinees had been infected with SARS-CoV-2 before vaccination. Some clones are missing from TCRdb's copy, which holds only in-frame ones; the method was immunoSEQ multiplex PCR. The sample lists some 65,000 clones, 65% to 85% occurring once. This specimen consisted of CD4+ T cells from PBMCs cultured with HCoV-NL63 spike peptides, obtained before COVID-19 vaccination. All receptors come from a human donor who received a COVID-19 vaccine.

The rearrangement joins TRBV7-9 to TRBJ1-4; TRBD1 matches 7 bases. Unmatched junction bases numbered 10, after V lost 0 bases and J lost 15 bases. The CDR3 loop spans 14 amino acids. Per the germline V gene, CDR1 is SEHNR and CDR2 is FQNEAQ (reference sequence). CDR3 loop: CASSLALGRDRMFF. The DNA for the CDR3 is TGTGCCAGCAGCTTAGCACTTGGTCGGGACAGAATGTTTTTT.

The V gene is TRBV19, the J gene TRBJ1-1; D ambiguous. The CDR3 consists of 13 residues. From germline, CDR1 is LNHDA and CDR2 SQIVND (reference sequence). Trimming cost V 5 bases and J 0 bases, with 7 bases left between them. The CDR3 is CASSVTVNTEAFF. CDR3 in DNA: TGTGCCAGTAGTGTAACAGTGAACACTGAAGCTTTCTTT. Full variable domain (rest looked up from reference TRBV19 and TRBJ1-1): DGGITQSPKYLFRKEGQNVTLSCEQNLNHDAMYWYRQDPGQGLRLIYYSQIVNDFQKGDIAEGYSVSREKKESFPLTVTSAQKNPTAFYLCASSVTVNTEAFFGQGTRLTVV.

In its sample, this clone was seen once. This chain links TRBV18 with TRBJ1-5; TRBD1 might be the D (5 bases). Trimming took off 1 base at V and 4 bases at J, with 11 bases between the two ends. This CDR3 comprises 15 residues. Germline CDR1 is KGHSH and CDR2 is LQKENI. Here the CDR3 reads CASSPQGPRNQPQHF. Here the CDR3 DNA reads TGTGCCAGCTCACCACAGGGACCTAGGAATCAGCCCCAGCATTTT.

The rearrangement uses TRBV7-8 and TRBJ2-7; D is possibly TRBD1 or TRBD2 (5 bases each). The CDR3 has 15 amino acids. Germline assignment: CDR1 SGHVS and CDR2 FQNEAQ. Deletions cut 5 bases from V and 2 bases from J, with 16 bases between. The CDR3 region is CASSQYLGDPYEQYV. CDR3 nucleotide sequence: TGTGCCAGCAGCCAGTATTTGGGGGACCCCTACGAGCAGTACGTC.

This rearrangement joins TRBV10-2 to TRBJ2-2; no reliable D call. The CDR3 spans 14 residues. CDR1 and CDR2 (germline): WSHSY, SAAADI. V lost 8 bases to trimming and J lost 1 base, with 11 bases between them. CDR3 protein: CASGLPRNTGELFF. CDR3 sequence (DNA): TGCGCCAGCGGGCTTCCAAGGAACACCGGGGAGCTGTTTTTT.

This chain links TRBV12-3 or TRBV12-4 with TRBJ2-2; the D gene is possibly TRBD2 (5 bases). Trimming left V 5 bases short and J 6 bases short, with 10 bases between. The CDR3 consists of 13 residues. CDR3 sequence reads: CASSPREAGELFF. CDR3 DNA sequence: TGTGCCAGCAGTCCGAGGGAAGCCGGGGAGCTGTTTTTT.

V is TRBV2 and J is TRBJ2-6; D remains unclear. Trimming stripped 8 bases from V and 0 bases from J, with 8 bases between. Germline V gives CDR1 SNHLY, CDR2 FYNNEI. The CDR3 totals 14 residues. The CDR3 DNA reads as TGTGCCAGCTACCGGTACTCTGGGGCCAACGTCCTGACTTTC. This encodes CASYRYSGANVLTF. The full variable domain, with the rest looked up from reference TRBV2 and TRBJ2-6, is EPEVTQTPSHQVTQMGQEVILRCVPISNHLYFYWYRQILGQKVEFLVSFYNNEISEKSEIFDDQFSVERPDGSNFTLKIRSTKLEDSAMYFCASYRYSGANVLTFGAGSRLTVL.

The chain is built from TRBV5-6 and TRBJ2-7; 10 bases are a match to TRBD2. The trim removed 7 bases at V and 5 bases at J, leaving 9 bases unmatched. The CDR3 runs 14 residues. CDR1 SGHDT and CDR2 YYEEEE come from the germline V gene. The CDR3 protein is CASGDSGGTHEQYV. CDR3 bases: TGTGCCAGCGGGGATAGCGGGGGGACCCACGAGCAGTACGTC.

This chain joins TRBV6-5 and TRBJ1-4, with D hard to call. This CDR3 is 15 amino acids long. Germline V CDR1 and CDR2: MNHEY, SVGAGI. V lost 2 bases to trimming and J lost 4 bases, with 11 bases between them. The CDR3 loop reads CASSYGQPVNEKLFF. The CDR3 DNA is TGTGCCAGCAGTTACGGTCAGCCCGTTAATGAAAAACTGTTTTTT.

J is TRBJ2-3 and V is TRBV2; D may be TRBD1 (6 bases). The CDR3 extends over 20 amino acids. Deletions cut 5 bases from V and 1 base from J, with 28 bases between. Germline loops: CDR1 SNHLY, CDR2 FYNNEI. The CDR3: CASSPLLDSVLTGGTDTQYF. The CDR3 bases are TGTGCCAGCAGTCCCCTACTGGACAGCGTACTTACAGGAGGCACAGATACGCAGTATTTT.

The table lists this clone with a count of one. The chain joins TRBV7-8 to TRBJ2-1; 10 nucleotides line up with TRBD1. Looked up from germline, CDR1 is SGHVS and CDR2 is FQNEAQ. This CDR3 is 14 amino acids long. The J segment lost 10 bases and the V segment lost 2 bases, leaving 5 bases of the junction unmatched. The CDR3 here is CASSLTGQGFEQFF. The CDR3 nucleotides read TGTGCCAGCAGCTTAACGGGACAGGGGTTCGAGCAGTTCTTC.

This clone was seen more than once but under ten times. The chain joins TRBV9 to TRBJ1-1; unclear D gene. Trimming removed 0 bases at V and 5 bases at J, with 17 bases between. The CDR3 length is 16 residues. Germline CDR1 and CDR2: SGDLS and YYNGEE. CDR3: CASSVVPHGGKTEAFF. CDR3 nucleotides: TGTGCCAGCAGCGTAGTTCCCCATGGAGGGAAGACTGAAGCTTTCTTT.

The chain links TRBV2 to TRBJ1-4; 7 bases line up with TRBD1. The germline CDR1 and CDR2 sequences are SNHLY and FYNNEI. The CDR3 is 13 amino acids. Trimming removed 5 bases from V and 8 bases from J; junction bases left unmatched: 5. The CDR3 sequence: CASSQTGLEKLFF. The CDR3 nucleotides are TGTGCCAGCAGTCAGACAGGGTTGGAAAAACTGTTTTTT.

The genes are TRBV2 and TRBJ2-3; D is tentatively TRBD1 or TRBD2 (6 bases each). The CDR3 consists of 15 residues. Between the trimmed V and J ends, which lost 0 bases and 6 bases, there was a span of 13 bases. From germline, CDR1 is SNHLY and CDR2 FYNNEI. CDR3 sequence reads: CASSEAARGGDTQYF. The CDR3, as DNA: TGTGCCAGCAGTGAAGCGGCGAGAGGGGGGGATACGCAGTATTTT.

The DNA for the CDR3 is TGTGCCAGCACCCGGGTCCAAGGGACCGGGGAGCTGTTTTTT. It encodes CASTRVQGTGELFF. The chain is built from TRBV3-1 (or the pseudogene TRBV3-2) and TRBJ2-2; unclear D gene. Germline assignment: CDR1 LGHDT and CDR2 YNNKEL (reference sequence). This CDR3 is built from 14 residues. Trimming cost V 7 bases and J 5 bases, with 14 bases left between them.

The chain recombines TRBV6-5 with TRBJ2-3; 8 bases agree with TRBD2. With 8 bases clipped from V and 3 bases from J, the junction kept 10 bases outside the gene matches. The CDR3 covers 15 residues. Looked up from germline, CDR1 is MNHEY and CDR2 is SVGAGI. The CDR3 protein is CASGRAGVVTDTQYF. CDR3 DNA: TGTGCCAGCGGAAGAGCGGGGGTGGTGACAGATACGCAGTATTTT.

This chain connects TRBV6-2 or TRBV6-3 to TRBJ2-5, with D hard to call. The CDR3 contains 11 residues. CDR1 is MNHEY and CDR2 is SVGEGT in the germline V gene. The V and J ends lost 0 bases and 9 bases respectively, with 5 bases between them. The CDR3 protein is CASSYSGPQYF. The CDR3 bases are TGTGCCAGCAGTTACTCCGGTCCCCAGTACTTC.

The chain links TRBV18 to TRBJ1-1; D unclear. Trimming shortened V by 3 bases and J by 4 bases, and 6 bases separated the two germline ends. This CDR3 is 12 amino acids long. Germline lookup yields CDR1 KGHSH and CDR2 LQKENI. The CDR3 DNA follows: TGTGCCAGCTCACCGTACACCACTGAAGCTTTCTTT. This codes for CASSPYTTEAFF.

The chain uses TRBV30 and TRBJ1-5; D possibly corresponds to TRBD1 (5 bases). This CDR3 region has 13 residues. V gave up 2 bases and J gave up 11 bases, with 16 bases separating them. CDR1 and CDR2 (germline): GTSNPN, SVGIG (reference sequence). CDR3: CAWSPMQGSAQHF. The CDR3 nucleotides read TGTGCCTGGAGTCCAATGCAGGGATCGGCCCAGCATTTT. The full variable domain, completed using reference TRBV30 and TRBJ1-5, is SQTIHQWPATLVQPVGSPLSLECTVEGTSNPNLYWYRQAAGRGLQLLFYSVGIGQISSEVPQNLSASRPQDRQFILSSKKLLLSDSGFYLCAWSPMQGSAQHFGDGTRLSIL.

The V gene is TRBV7-2, the J gene TRBJ2-4; TRBD2 is a possible D gene (6 bases). The length of the CDR3 is 17 residues. The V and J ends lost 5 bases and 6 bases respectively, with 23 bases between them. Germline V gene lookup returns CDR1 SGHTA and CDR2 FQGNSA. CDR3 coding DNA: TGTGCCAGCAGCAGGAAGGGCGGGCGGGGAGTCGGAAACATTCAGTACTTC. Translated: CASSRKGGRGVGNIQYF. Combining the CDR3 with reference TRBV7-2 and TRBJ2-4 gives the whole variable domain GAGVSQSPSNKVTEKGKDVELRCDPISGHTALYWYRQSLGQGLEFLIYFQGNSAPDKSGLPSDRFSAERTGGSVSTLTIQRTQQEDSAVYLCASSRKGGRGVGNIQYFGAGTRLSVL.

This clone appeared once. The chain employs TRBV5-6 and TRBJ2-1; 13 positions match TRBD2. Germline CDR1 and CDR2: SGHDT and YYEEEE. Germline trimming cut 4 bases from V and 3 bases from J; bases unmatched to any gene: 10. CDR3 length: 18 amino acids. The CDR3 DNA follows: TGTGCCAGCAGCAGGCCGGGACTAGCGGGGTTCGGCTACAATGAGCAGTTCTTC. Residues: CASSRPGLAGFGYNEQFF.